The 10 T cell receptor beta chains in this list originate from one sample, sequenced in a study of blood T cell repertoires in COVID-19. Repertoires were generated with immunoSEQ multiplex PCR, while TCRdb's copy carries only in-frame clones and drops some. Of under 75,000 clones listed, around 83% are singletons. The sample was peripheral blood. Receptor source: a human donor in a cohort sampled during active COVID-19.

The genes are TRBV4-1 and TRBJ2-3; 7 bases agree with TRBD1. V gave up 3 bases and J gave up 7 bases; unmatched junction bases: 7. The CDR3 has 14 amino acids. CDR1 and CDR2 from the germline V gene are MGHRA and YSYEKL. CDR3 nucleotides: TGCGCCAGCAGCCAGGGGACAGATGTATATACGCAGTATTTT. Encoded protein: CASSQGTDVYTQYF.

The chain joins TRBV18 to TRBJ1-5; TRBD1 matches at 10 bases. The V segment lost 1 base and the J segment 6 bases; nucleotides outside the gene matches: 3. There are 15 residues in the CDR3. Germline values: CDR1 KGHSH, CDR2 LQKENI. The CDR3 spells CASSPLGQGVQPQHF. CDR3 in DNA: TGTGCCAGCTCACCACTAGGACAGGGGGTTCAGCCCCAGCATTTT.

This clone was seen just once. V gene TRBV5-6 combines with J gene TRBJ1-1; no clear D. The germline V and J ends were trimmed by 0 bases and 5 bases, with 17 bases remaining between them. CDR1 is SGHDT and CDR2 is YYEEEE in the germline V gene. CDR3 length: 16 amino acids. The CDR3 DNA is TGTGCCAGCAGCTTGGAAAGTGGCAGGAGGAGAACTGAAGCTTTCTTT. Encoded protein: CASSLESGRRRTEAFF.

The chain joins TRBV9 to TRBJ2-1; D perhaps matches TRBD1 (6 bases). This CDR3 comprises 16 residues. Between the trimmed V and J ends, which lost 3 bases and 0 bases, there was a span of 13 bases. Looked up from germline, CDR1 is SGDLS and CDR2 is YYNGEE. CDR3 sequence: CASSAGAGSSYNEQFF. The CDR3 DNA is TGTGCCAGCAGCGCAGGGGCGGGCAGCTCCTACAATGAGCAGTTCTTC.

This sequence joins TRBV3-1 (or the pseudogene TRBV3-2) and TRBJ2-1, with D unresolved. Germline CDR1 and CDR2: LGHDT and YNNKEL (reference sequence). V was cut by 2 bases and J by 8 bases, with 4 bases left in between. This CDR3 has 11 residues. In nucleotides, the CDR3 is TGTGCCAGCAGCCAATCCGATGAGCAGTTCTTC. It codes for CASSQSDEQFF.

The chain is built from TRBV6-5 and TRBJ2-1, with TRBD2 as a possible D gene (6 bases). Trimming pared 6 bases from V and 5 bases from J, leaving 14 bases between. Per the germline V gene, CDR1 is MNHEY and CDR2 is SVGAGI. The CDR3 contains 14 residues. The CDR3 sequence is CASRAGTYNNEQFF. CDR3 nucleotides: TGTGCCAGCAGAGCCGGGACTTATAACAATGAGCAGTTCTTC.

The DNA of the CDR3 is TGTGCCAGCAGTTACTCTGGACTAGCGGGAGTCTACAATGAGCAGTTCTTC. This gives the protein CASSYSGLAGVYNEQFF. The chain has TRBV2 and TRBJ2-1, with 13 bases matching TRBD2. V lost 5 bases and J lost 3; bases outside the gene matches: 7. CDR1 SNHLY and CDR2 FYNNEI come from the germline V gene. CDR3 length: 17 residues.

The CDR3 spells CASSVTGSTNEKLFF. CDR3 nucleotides: TGCGCCAGCAGCGTCACAGGGTCAACTAATGAAAAACTGTTTTTT. The chain links TRBV5-1 to TRBJ1-4, with TRBD1 as a possible D gene (6 bases). The CDR3 length is 15 residues. CDR1 and CDR2 from the germline V gene are SGHRS and YFSETQ. Trimming shortened V by 4 bases and J by 0 bases, and 10 bases separated the two germline ends. Combining the CDR3 with reference TRBV5-1 and TRBJ1-4 gives the whole variable domain KAGVTQTPRYLIKTRGQQVTLSCSPISGHRSVSWYQQTPGQGLQFLFEYFSETQRNKGNFPGRFSGRQFSNSRSEMNVSTLELGDSALYLCASSVTGSTNEKLFFGSGTQLSVL.

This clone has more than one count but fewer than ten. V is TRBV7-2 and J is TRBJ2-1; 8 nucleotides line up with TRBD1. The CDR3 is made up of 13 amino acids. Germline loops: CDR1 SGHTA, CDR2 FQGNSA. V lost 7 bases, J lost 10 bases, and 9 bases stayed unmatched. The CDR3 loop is CASTARQGSEQFF. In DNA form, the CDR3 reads TGTGCCAGCACCGCCCGACAGGGGTCAGAGCAGTTCTTC.

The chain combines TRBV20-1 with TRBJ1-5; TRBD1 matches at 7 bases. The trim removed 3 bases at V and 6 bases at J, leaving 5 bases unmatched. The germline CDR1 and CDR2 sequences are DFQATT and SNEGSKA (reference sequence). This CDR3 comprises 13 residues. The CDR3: CSASGDSSQPQHF. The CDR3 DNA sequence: TGCAGTGCTAGTGGGGACAGTAGTCAGCCCCAGCATTTT.